What follows is one T cell receptor beta chain and its context. Its antigen remains unidentified. Both CD4+ and CD8+ T cells were separated by sorting PBMCs. Germline V gene sequence: CDR1 SQVTM, CDR2 ANQGSEA. Germline trimming cut 7 bases from V and 0 bases from J; bases unmatched to any gene: 3. The CDR3 extends over 12 amino acids. This specimen comes from a study of CD8+ T cells in alopecia areata. The authors extracted RNA and reverse transcribed it into cDNA as the sequencing template. Clones were sequenced by immunoSEQ multiplex PCR, and TCRdb holds only the in-frame ones, with some missing. The sample has 70,000 or so clones; under 75% are singletons. Study results and limitations: The study found TCR sharing across patients less clear than in mice, possibly for HLA reasons. Normal-skin resident alphabeta T cells also appear among scalp sample sequences.

V is TRBV29-1 and J is TRBJ2-7; 7 nucleotides align to TRBD1. The sequence came from a human donor with alopecia areata. Material: CD8+ T cells sorted from blood, obtained at week 0. CDR3 nucleotide sequence: TGCAGCGCCGGGACAGTCTCCTACGAGCAGTACTTC. It specifies CSAGTVSYEQYF.